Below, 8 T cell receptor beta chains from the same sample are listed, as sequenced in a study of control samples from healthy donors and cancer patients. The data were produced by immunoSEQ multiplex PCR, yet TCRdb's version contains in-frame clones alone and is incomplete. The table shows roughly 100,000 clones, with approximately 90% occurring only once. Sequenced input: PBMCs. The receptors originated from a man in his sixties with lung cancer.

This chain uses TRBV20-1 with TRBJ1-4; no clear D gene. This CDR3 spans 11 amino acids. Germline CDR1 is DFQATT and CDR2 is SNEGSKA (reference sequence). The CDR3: CGWGRYEKLFF. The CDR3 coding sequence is TGCGGTTGGGGTCGATATGAAAAACTGTTTTTT.

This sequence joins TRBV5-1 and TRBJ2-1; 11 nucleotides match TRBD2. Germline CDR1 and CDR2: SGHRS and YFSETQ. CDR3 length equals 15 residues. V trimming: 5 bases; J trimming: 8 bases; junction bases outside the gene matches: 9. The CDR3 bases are TGCGCCAGCAGTCCCACGACTAGCGGGGTCGATGAGCAGTTCTTC. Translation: CASSPTTSGVDEQFF.

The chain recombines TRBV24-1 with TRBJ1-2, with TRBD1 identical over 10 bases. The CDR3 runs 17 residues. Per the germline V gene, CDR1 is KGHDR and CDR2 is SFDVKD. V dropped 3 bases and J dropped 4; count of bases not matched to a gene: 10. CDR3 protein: CATSDTGTGAVGYGYTF. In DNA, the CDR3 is TGTGCCACCAGTGATACCGGGACAGGGGCCGTTGGCTATGGCTACACCTTC.

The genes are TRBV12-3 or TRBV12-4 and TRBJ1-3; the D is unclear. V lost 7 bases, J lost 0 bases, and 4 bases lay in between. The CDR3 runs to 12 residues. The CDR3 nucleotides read TGTGCCAGCATTTACTCTGGAAACACCATATATTTT. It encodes CASIYSGNTIYF.

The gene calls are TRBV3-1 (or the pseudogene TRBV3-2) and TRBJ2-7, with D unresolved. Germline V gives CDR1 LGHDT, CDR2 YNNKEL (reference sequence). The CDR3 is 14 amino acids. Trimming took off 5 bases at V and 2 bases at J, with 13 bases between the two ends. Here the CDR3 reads CASSLAPGPYEQYF. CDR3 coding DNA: TGTGCCAGCAGCTTAGCCCCGGGCCCCTACGAGCAGTACTTC.

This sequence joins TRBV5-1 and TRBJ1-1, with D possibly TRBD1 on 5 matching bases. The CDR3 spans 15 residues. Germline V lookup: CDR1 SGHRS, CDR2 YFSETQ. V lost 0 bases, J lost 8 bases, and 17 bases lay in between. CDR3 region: CASSLAKGLPTEAFF. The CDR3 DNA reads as TGCGCCAGCAGCTTGGCCAAGGGACTACCCACCGAAGCTTTCTTT.

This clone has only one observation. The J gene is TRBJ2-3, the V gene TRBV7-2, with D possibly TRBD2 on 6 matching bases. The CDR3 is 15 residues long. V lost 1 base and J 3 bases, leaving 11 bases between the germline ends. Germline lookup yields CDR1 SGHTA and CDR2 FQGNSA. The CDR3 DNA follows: TGTGCCAGCAGCTTAGGTGCCCTAGCGACAGATACGCAGTATTTT. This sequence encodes CASSLGALATDTQYF. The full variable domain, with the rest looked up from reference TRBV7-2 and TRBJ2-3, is GAGVSQSPSNKVTEKGKDVELRCDPISGHTALYWYRQSLGQGLEFLIYFQGNSAPDKSGLPSDRFSAERTGGSVSTLTIQRTQQEDSAVYLCASSLGALATDTQYFGPGTRLTVL.

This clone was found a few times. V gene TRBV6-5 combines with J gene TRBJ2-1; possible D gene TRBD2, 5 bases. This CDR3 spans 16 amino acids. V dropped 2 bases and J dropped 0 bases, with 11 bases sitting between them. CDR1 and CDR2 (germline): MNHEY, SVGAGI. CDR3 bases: TGTGCCAGCAGTTACCAACTTGGGAGCTCCTACAATGAGCAGTTCTTC. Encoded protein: CASSYQLGSSYNEQFF.